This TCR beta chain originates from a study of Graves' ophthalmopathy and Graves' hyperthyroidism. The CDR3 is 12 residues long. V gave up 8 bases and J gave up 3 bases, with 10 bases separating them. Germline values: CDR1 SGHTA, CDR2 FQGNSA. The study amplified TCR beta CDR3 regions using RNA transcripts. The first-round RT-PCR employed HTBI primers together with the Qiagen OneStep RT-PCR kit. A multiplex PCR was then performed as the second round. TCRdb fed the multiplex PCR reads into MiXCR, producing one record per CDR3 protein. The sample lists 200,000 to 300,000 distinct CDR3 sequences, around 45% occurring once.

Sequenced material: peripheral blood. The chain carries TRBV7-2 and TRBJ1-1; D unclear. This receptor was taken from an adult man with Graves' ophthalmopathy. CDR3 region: CASGEDYTEAFF. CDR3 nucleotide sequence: TGTGCCAGCGGGGAGGATTACACTGAAGCTTTCTTT. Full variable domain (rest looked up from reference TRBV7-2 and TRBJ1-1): GAGVSQSPSNKVTEKGKDVELRCDPISGHTALYWYRQSLGQGLEFLIYFQGNSAPDKSGLPSDRFSAERTGGSVSTLTIQRTQQEDSAVYLCASGEDYTEAFFGQGTRLTVV.